A few counts support the clone carrying this T cell receptor beta chain. TCRdb re-analysed the 5' RACE reads in MiXCR, keeping a single row per CDR3 protein. The sample lists about 500,000 distinct CDR3 sequences, less than 20% occurring once. Germline V gene lookup returns CDR1 PRHDT and CDR2 FYEKMQ (reference sequence). CDR3 length equals 20 residues. J was trimmed by 0 bases and V by 3 bases; bases with no gene match: 10. These data belong to a study of T cells after yellow fever vaccination. The sequencing here drew on PBMCs, taken 4 to 6 days after the first yellow fever vaccination. The V and J genes are TRBV13 and TRBJ1-6, with 11 bases matching TRBD1. This clonotype was sampled from a man aged 18 to 29 who received the YFV17D yellow fever vaccine. DNA for the CDR3: TGTGCCAGCAGCTTCCTGGGGACAGGGGGTTGGAGCTCCTATAATTCACCCCTCCACTTT. Its protein is CASSFLGTGGWSSYNSPLHF.